Listed here are 24 T cell receptor beta chains from one sample, sequenced in a study of CD8+CD57+ T cells in acquired aplastic anemia. The patients chosen for sequencing had shown expansion of CD8+CD57+ cells (detected by flow cytometry). Using genomic DNA as the template, TCR beta VDJ and CDR3 profiling was carried out. One entry per CDR3 protein results from TCRdb running MiXCR on the reads. The data hold about 150,000 distinct CDR3 sequences, with about 48% observed a single time. Sequencing was carried out using sorted CD4+, CD8+, or CD8+CD57+ T cells (not recorded which) from PBMCs. All receptors come from a human donor with aplastic anemia.

The table lists this clonotype with many counts. The chain links TRBV6-2 or TRBV6-3 to TRBJ1-1; 7 positions agree with TRBD1. There are 13 residues in the CDR3. Germline trimming cut 2 bases from V and 4 bases from J; bases unmatched to any gene: 1. Germline lookup yields CDR1 MNHEY and CDR2 SVGEGT. CDR3 protein: CASSYRGPTEAFF. CDR3 bases: TGTGCCAGCAGTTACAGGGGGCCCACTGAAGCTTTCTTT.

The J gene is TRBJ2-1, the V gene TRBV19, with a possible D match to TRBD1 (6 bases). This CDR3 spans 15 amino acids. Germline V gene lookup returns CDR1 LNHDA and CDR2 SQIVND (reference sequence). Deletions cut 3 bases from V and 0 bases from J, with 9 bases between. CDR3 coding DNA: TGTGCCAGTAGTATCGGACAGAGCTCCTACAATGAGCAGTTCTTC. It codes for CASSIGQSSYNEQFF.

The V gene is TRBV19, the J gene TRBJ1-6; D possibly corresponds to TRBD1 (5 bases). CDR1 and CDR2 from the germline V gene are LNHDA and SQIVND (reference sequence). Trimming pared 7 bases from V and 9 bases from J, leaving 19 bases between. This CDR3 spans 15 amino acids. The chain's CDR3 is CASTEGGLRGSPLHF. In DNA, the CDR3 is TGTGCCAGTACCGAGGGAGGCCTTAGGGGTTCACCCCTCCACTTT.

The chain is built from TRBV2 and TRBJ1-1; D not certain. V was shortened by 2 bases and J by 1 base, with 5 bases between the two germline ends. The CDR3 totals 13 residues. Germline V gene data show CDR1 as SNHLY and CDR2 as FYNNEI. CDR3 sequence reads: CASSEQRNTEAFF. DNA of the CDR3: TGTGCCAGCAGTGAACAGAGGAACACTGAAGCTTTCTTT.

This clonotype was counted ten times or more. The J gene is TRBJ2-1, the V gene TRBV6-4, with D uncertain. The V gene lost 6 bases and the J gene lost 5 bases, with 11 bases spanning the gap. The CDR3 extends over 13 amino acids. Per germline, CDR1 MRHNA and CDR2 SNTAGT. As DNA, the CDR3 is TGTGCCAGCAGCCTGACTGGGAACAATGAGCAGTTCTTC. Protein: CASSLTGNNEQFF.

The V call is TRBV5-6, the J call TRBJ1-5, with no clear D. Germline assignment: CDR1 SGHDT and CDR2 YYEEEE. CDR3 size: 15 residues. V gave up 0 bases and J gave up 3 bases, with 10 bases separating them. This CDR3 reads CASSLAADSNQPQHF. The CDR3 nucleotides are TGTGCCAGCAGCTTGGCGGCAGATTCCAATCAGCCCCAGCATTTT.

This clonotype appeared a few times. The V and J genes are TRBV4-3 and TRBJ1-2; D call uncertain. Germline values: CDR1 LGHNA, CDR2 YSLEER. V lost 1 base and J 0 bases, leaving 9 bases between the germline ends. The CDR3 covers 15 residues. CDR3: CASSQGRSSNYGYTF. The DNA of the CDR3 is TGCGCCAGCAGCCAAGGTCGAAGTTCTAACTATGGCTACACCTTC.

This clonotype was seen ten or more times. The chain employs TRBV7-9 and TRBJ2-1; the D gene could be TRBD1 or TRBD2 (5 bases each). Trimming cost V 5 bases and J 7 bases, with 18 bases left between them. Germline CDR1 SEHNR, CDR2 FQNEAQ (reference sequence). The CDR3 consists of 15 residues. The CDR3 sequence is CASSVPGPPGNEQFF. In DNA, the CDR3 is TGTGCCAGCAGCGTACCGGGACCCCCCGGAAATGAGCAGTTCTTC.

This clonotype has a count of ten or more. The V call is TRBV10-3, the J call TRBJ1-2, with TRBD1 matching over 12 bases. This CDR3 contains 15 residues. V gave up 3 bases and J gave up 7 bases; unmatched junction bases: 6. CDR1 is ENHRY, CDR2 SYGVKD, per germline. The CDR3 loop is CAISDLGDRGLGYTF. In DNA form, the CDR3 reads TGTGCCATCAGTGACCTCGGGGACAGGGGGCTTGGCTACACCTTC.

V gene TRBV24-1 combines with J gene TRBJ2-2, with TRBD1 matching over 8 bases. This CDR3 comprises 16 residues. In germline, CDR1 is KGHDR, CDR2 SFDVKD. After removal of 4 bases from V and 3 bases from J, the junction contained 6 bases not matched to a gene. The CDR3 DNA sequence: TGTGCCACCAGTGAGTCGACAGGGGAGGACACCGGGGAGCTGTTTTTT. Translated, it gives CATSESTGEDTGELFF.

The genes are TRBV9 and TRBJ2-3; 8 nucleotides agree with TRBD1. The CDR3 extends over 16 amino acids. Germline CDR1 is SGDLS and CDR2 is YYNGEE. Germline trimming cut 3 bases from V and 4 bases from J; bases unmatched to any gene: 10. Here the CDR3 DNA reads TGTGCCAGCAGCGATATTAGACAGGGGAGCGCAGATACGCAGTATTTT. Translating gives CASSDIRQGSADTQYF.

The chain combines TRBV7-8 with TRBJ2-3, with TRBD2 identical over 9 bases. The germline gives CDR1 SGHVS, CDR2 FQNEAQ. This CDR3 contains 16 residues. V lost 2 bases and J lost 4; bases outside the gene matches: 7. CDR3 sequence reads: CASSLSGGRVPDTQYF. CDR3 DNA: TGTGCCAGCAGCTTAAGCGGGGGGCGGGTCCCAGATACGCAGTATTTT.

Details on this clonotype: One junction end does not reproduce the germline sequence, and a read error may be involved. The chain combines TRBV5-1 with TRBJ1-6; TRBD1 aligns across 8 bases. The length of the CDR3 is 17 residues. Germline CDR1 SGHRS, CDR2 YFSETQ. The CDR3 DNA reads as TGCGCCAGCAGCTTGGATTCGGTCAGGGGGCTTGATTCGCCCCTCCACTTT. This gives the protein CASSLDSVRGLDSPLHF.

This chain uses TRBV6-1 with TRBJ2-5; tentative D call: TRBD1 (6 bases). Germline CDR1 reads MNHNS; CDR2 reads SASEGT. Trimming took off 6 bases at V and 5 bases at J, with 13 bases between the two ends. This CDR3 is built from 13 residues. Written as DNA, the CDR3 is TGTGCCAGCAGCTCAGACAGGCGGGAGACCCAGTACTTC. This translates into CASSSDRRETQYF.

A single count supports this clonotype. The chain has TRBV7-6 and TRBJ2-7; D could derive from TRBD1 or TRBD2 (5 bases each). Per germline, CDR1 SGHVS and CDR2 FNYEAQ. The CDR3 covers 14 residues. V was pared by 5 bases and J by 5 bases, with 16 bases between. The DNA of the CDR3 is TGTGCCAGCAGCCCGCTAGCCAGGGTCAACGAGCAGTACTTC. It yields the protein CASSPLARVNEQYF.

As concerns this clonotype: Being one base from a much bigger clone, this may be a read error. The chain is built from TRBV9 and TRBJ1-2; weak D call: TRBD1 (5 bases). Trimming pared 0 bases from V and 4 bases from J, leaving 19 bases between. The CDR3 loop spans 17 amino acids. Germline assignment: CDR1 SGDLS and CDR2 YYNGEE. For the CDR3, the DNA is TGTGCCAGCAGCGTAGAATTAACAGGAGGCCTTAGCTATGGCTACACCTTC. Protein sequence: CASSVELTGGLSYGYTF. The whole variable domain, filled in from reference TRBV9 and TRBJ1-2, reads DSGVTQTPKHLITATGQRVTLRCSPRSGDLSVYWYQQSLDQGLQFLIQYYNGEERAKGNILERFSAQQFPDLHSELNLSSLELGDSALYFCASSVELTGGLSYGYTFGSGTRLTVV.

This clonotype showed up just a few times. The chain links TRBV25-1 to TRBJ1-1; 9 bases line up with TRBD1. V dropped 3 bases and J dropped 4; count of bases not matched to a gene: 6. From germline, CDR1 is MGHDK and CDR2 SYGVNS. This CDR3 is 15 amino acids long. As DNA, the CDR3 is TGTGCCAGCAGTGAGACAGGGGGTCGGGGCACTGAAGCTTTCTTT. This codes for CASSETGGRGTEAFF.

The CDR3 coding sequence is TGTGCCAGCTTAGAAGGAGGGGCGGACAATCAGCCCCAGCATTTT. Amino acids: CASLEGGADNQPQHF. This chain joins TRBV2 and TRBJ1-5; D might be TRBD1 (5 bases). This CDR3 region has 15 residues. V lost 8 bases to trimming and J lost 3 bases, with 17 bases between them. Germline assignment: CDR1 SNHLY and CDR2 FYNNEI.

The CDR3 nucleotides read TGCAGTGCCTTTCTGGGGACCCAGTACTTC. This translates into CSAFLGTQYF. This chain links TRBV20-1 with TRBJ2-5, with D unresolved. Trimming stripped 6 bases from V and 7 bases from J, with 9 bases between. This CDR3 has 10 residues. Germline V lookup: CDR1 DFQATT, CDR2 SNEGSKA (reference sequence).

The chain recombines TRBV2 with TRBJ2-3; D is perhaps TRBD2 (5 bases). V was pared by 8 bases and J by 0 bases, with 15 bases between. This CDR3 has 15 residues. CDR1 is SNHLY, CDR2 FYNNEI, per germline. The DNA for the CDR3 is TGTGCCAGCTCTAAGGTGGGCGGGAGCACAGATACGCAGTATTTT. Its translation: CASSKVGGSTDTQYF.

Remarks on this clonotype: This may stem from a read error, because a much larger clone lies one nucleotide away. The gene calls are TRBV6-1 and TRBJ1-3; D remains ambiguous. Germline V gene lookup returns CDR1 MNHNS and CDR2 SASEGT. Trimming took 6 bases from V and 4 from J, leaving 13 bases between them. There are 14 residues in the CDR3. CDR3 coding DNA: TGTGCCAGCAGGGCATGGGTAGAGGGAAACACCATATATTTT. It is translated as CASRAWVEGNTIYF.

The chain joins TRBV25-1 to TRBJ2-7; 9 positions agree with TRBD1. With V trimmed by 4 bases and J by 1 base, 8 bases remained unmatched. This CDR3 is built from 16 residues. From germline, CDR1 is MGHDK and CDR2 SYGVNS. Here the CDR3 DNA reads TGTGCCAGCAGTGCGGCAACCGGGACAGGGTCCTACGAGCAGTACTTC. Translation: CASSAATGTGSYEQYF.

In this sample, this clonotype turned up many times. The CDR3 region is CASSEMIGSYEQYF. Here the CDR3 DNA reads TGCGCCAGCAGTGAGATGATAGGATCCTACGAGCAGTACTTC. V gene TRBV10-2 combines with J gene TRBJ2-7; D ambiguous. Germline V gives CDR1 WSHSY, CDR2 SAAADI. CDR3 length: 14 residues. The V gene lost 2 bases and the J gene lost 1 base, with 9 bases spanning the gap.

This clonotype was found many times. V gene TRBV2 combines with J gene TRBJ2-3, with 8 bases lining up with TRBD2. CDR1 and CDR2 from the germline V gene are SNHLY and FYNNEI. J gave up 5 bases and V 0 bases, and 7 bases lay outside the gene matches. The CDR3 sequence is 16 residues long. This CDR3 reads CASSEAWTGGQDTQYF. CDR3 DNA sequence: TGTGCCAGCAGTGAAGCGTGGACGGGGGGGCAAGATACGCAGTATTTT.